This T cell receptor beta chain was sequenced in a study of T-cell memory formation after mild COVID-19. A remark on this clonotype: The antigen remains unidentified. One base away lies a much larger clone, so this may be a sequencing read error.

Germline loops: CDR1 SGHRS, CDR2 YFSETQ. This CDR3 spans 16 amino acids. V dropped 4 bases and J dropped 5; count of bases not matched to a gene: 6. One entry per CDR3 protein results from TCRdb running MiXCR on the 5' RACE reads. The sample carries tens of thousands of distinct CDR3 sequences, around 6.1% recorded once. Regarding the study as a whole: Pre-infection memory held some responding clones, suggesting pre-existing cross-reactive T cells responded. CD4+ contracting clones were found mainly in CM and EM, and CD8+ ones in EMRA.

This sequence originates from an adult who had mild COVID-19 (a few samples of this study predate the infection). Cell type and time point are not known. The V and J genes are TRBV5-1 and TRBJ1-6, with 10 bases identical to TRBD1. Sequencing was carried out using PBMCs or a T cell subset sorted from them (not recorded which). CDR3 DNA sequence: TGCGCCAGCAGCATGGGACAGGGGAACGATAATTCACCCCTCCACTTT. As protein: CASSMGQGNDNSPLHF.